This TCR beta chain was identified during a study of immune heterogeneity within non-small cell lung tumors. About the study: In total, the tumors were 4 squamous cell carcinomas, around ten non-squamous carcinomas and 1 not otherwise specified.

Amplification of TCR beta CDR3 was performed by multiplex PCR with 32 V and 13 J primers. TCRdb reprocessed the multiplex PCR reads with MiXCR, giving one entry per CDR3 protein. The sample includes 15,000 to 20,000 distinct CDR3 sequences, about 30% of them seen just once. This clonotype was counted a few times. Antigen: not known. V gave up 4 bases and J gave up 7 bases; unmatched junction bases: 11. CDR3 length: 14 residues. Germline V lookup: CDR1 GTSNPN, CDR2 SVGIG (reference sequence). Template input, which was bulk tumor genomic DNA, totaled 450 to 600 ng per sample. Multiple biopsies spaced far apart were taken from each primary tumor during surgery. Enrolled individuals presented with untreated, newly diagnosed non-small cell lung cancer and received curative surgery. The donors were patients with newly diagnosed non-small cell lung cancer undergoing curative-intent surgery. Study-wide points: Identical dominant CDR3 beta clonotypes recurred among a patient's tumor sites, alongside site-unique high-frequency clones.

The receptor was isolated from a man between 35 and 55 years old with non-small cell lung cancer. Sample: lung tumor tissue. This rearrangement joins TRBV30 to TRBJ2-5, with 8 bases fitting TRBD1. The CDR3 sequence: CAWKRRQGKGTQYF. The CDR3, as DNA: TGTGCCTGGAAGAGACGACAGGGGAAGGGGACCCAGTACTTC.